This T cell receptor (beta chain) was documented in a study of T cell responses to AZD1222 COVID-19 vaccine. Notes on the study in general: Only a handful of AZD1222 recipients were seropositive at baseline.

Combined were second doses at about 4 or about 12 weeks. V was trimmed by 1 base and J by 7 bases, leaving 13 bases between them. The germline V gene has CDR1 SNHLY and CDR2 FYNNEI. The CDR3 has 14 residues. In the case of this clone: Its cognate antigen is unknown.

The method was immunoSEQ multiplex PCR; TCRdb's version includes in-frame clones alone and lacks a portion of them. The sample includes 100,000 or so clones, approximately 89% seen only once; the top ten take 10%. This chain links TRBV2 with TRBJ1-2; D might be TRBD1 (5 bases). Sequencing used peripheral blood, obtained 28 days after the second AZD1222 dose. This TCR came from an adult who received the AZD1222 COVID-19 vaccine. DNA for the CDR3: TGTGCCAGCAGTGAAGGGGGGGGAGGCGGTGGCTACACCTTC. Its translation: CASSEGGGGGGYTF. The entire variable domain, with the rest obtained from reference TRBV2 and TRBJ1-2, is as follows: EPEVTQTPSHQVTQMGQEVILRCVPISNHLYFYWYRQILGQKVEFLVSFYNNEISEKSEIFDDQFSVERPDGSNFTLKIRSTKLEDSAMYFCASSEGGGGGGYTFGSGTRLTVV.